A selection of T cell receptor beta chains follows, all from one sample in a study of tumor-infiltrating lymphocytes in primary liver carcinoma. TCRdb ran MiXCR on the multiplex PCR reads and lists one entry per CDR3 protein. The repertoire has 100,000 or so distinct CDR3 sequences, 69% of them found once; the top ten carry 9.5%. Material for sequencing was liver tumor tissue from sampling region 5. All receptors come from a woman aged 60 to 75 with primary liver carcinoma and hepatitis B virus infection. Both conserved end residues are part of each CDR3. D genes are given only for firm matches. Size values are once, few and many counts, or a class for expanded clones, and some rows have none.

CASSGRLAGGPEDEQFF,TGTGCCAGCAGCGGGAGACTTGCGGGAGGGCCGGAGGATGAGCAGTTCTTC,-,TRBJ2-1,TRBV11-2,TRBD2
CASSLDWRDKRYF,TGTGCCAGCAGCTTAGATTGGAGGGACAAGCGGTACTTC,-,TRBJ2-7,TRBV11-2,-
CASSLSPGLAVYYEQYF,TGTGCCAGCAGCTTATCGCCGGGACTAGCGGTTTACTACGAGCAGTACTTC,-,TRBJ2-7,TRBV7-8,TRBD2
CASSTTPTSYEQCF,TGTGCCAGCAGTACCACTCCCACCTCTTACGAGCAGTGCTTC,-,TRBJ2-6,TRBV6-5,-
CASKIKQITSGEVFF,TGTGCCAGCAAAATCAAGCAAATAACTAGCGGGGAGGTGTTCTTC,many,TRBJ2-1,TRBV12-3/TRBV12-4,TRBD2
CASSPLGLAENTGELYF,TGTGCCAGCAGCCCCCTGGGACTAGCGGAGAACACCGGGGAGCTGTATTTT,-,TRBJ2-2,TRBV4-2,TRBD2
CASSLGGRGSSYNEQLF,TGTGCCAGCAGTTTAGGTGGGCGCGGGAGCTCCTACAATGAGCAGCTCTTC,-,TRBJ2-1,TRBV7-9,TRBD2
CASSLLMETQYF,TGCGCCAGCAGCTTACTGATGGAGACCCAGTACTTC,many,TRBJ2-5,TRBV5-1,-
CPSSQEQSSSYGYTF,TGTCCCAGCAGCCAAGAACAGTCCTCGAGCTATGGTTACACCTTC,-,TRBJ1-2,TRBV4-2,-
CAIRQDGRETQYF,TGTGCCATCAGGCAGGATGGCCGAGAGACTCAGTACTTC,-,TRBJ2-5,TRBV10-3,-
CASRRKISGTYNEQFF,TGTGCCAGCAGGCGAAAAATTAGCGGCACCTACAATGAGCAGTTCTTC,once,TRBJ2-1,TRBV11-2,-
CSVGENSNQPQHF,TGCAGCGTTGGAGAGAACAGCAATCAGCCCCAGCATTTT,many,TRBJ1-5,TRBV29-1,-
CSVVRDSTDGYTF,TGCAGCGTCGTTCGGGACAGCACGGACGGCTACACTTTC,-,TRBJ1-2,TRBV29-1,TRBD1
CASSLQGAGVNVLTF,TGTGCCAGCAGCCTACAGGGGGCCGGGGTCAACGTCCTGACTTTC,-,TRBJ2-6,TRBV6-6,TRBD1
CASGFPRVREGNTIYF,TGTGCCAGCGGTTTCCCAAGGGTCAGGGAGGGAAACACCATATATTTT,-,TRBJ1-3,TRBV12-3/TRBV12-4,-
CVSSLEANYDSPLHF,TGTGTCAGCAGCTTGGAGGCAAACTATGATTCACCCCTCCACTTT,once,TRBJ1-6,TRBV5-4,-
CASGVVLYEQYF,TGTGCCAGCGGTGTAGTCCTTTACGAGCAGTATTTC,-,TRBJ2-7,TRBV11-2,-
CASSLRIPTSGRAADTQYF,TGTGCCAGCAGCTTAAGGATCCCTACTAGCGGGAGAGCGGCAGATACGCAGTATTTT,-,TRBJ2-3,TRBV11-1,TRBD2
CARSLDSAGTYGQYF,TGTGCCAGAAGCTTAGACTCTGCGGGGACCTACGGGCAGTACTTC,-,TRBJ2-7,TRBV11-2,-
CATIDSSGRNEQFF,TGTGCCACCATTGATTCTAGCGGCCGCAATGAGCAGTTCTTC,-,TRBJ2-1,TRBV24-1,TRBD2
CVSRQSHEQYF,TGTGTCAGCAGACAGAGTCACGAGCAGTACTTC,-,TRBJ2-7,TRBV11-3,-
CSVGSSSQPQHF,TGCAGCGTTGGTAGCTCTTCTCAGCCCCAGCATTTT,-,TRBJ1-5,TRBV29-1,-
CASSPAGLAPYERYF,TGTGCCAGCAGCCCAGCAGGACTAGCCCCTTACGAGCGGTACTTC,-,TRBJ2-7,TRBV7-2,TRBD2